Below, 28 T cell receptor beta chains from the same sample are listed, as sequenced in a study of blood T cell repertoires in COVID-19. Data came from immunoSEQ multiplex PCR; TCRdb stores just in-frame clones and leaves some out. Of some 180,000 clones in the sample, 86% are singletons; the top ten hold 20% to 25%. Sequenced material: peripheral blood. These receptor sequences come from a man in his 70s with active or convalescent COVID-19.

Concerning this clone itself: Other DNA sequences in the sample encode the same CDR3. The rearrangement uses TRBV5-4 and TRBJ2-2; 14 nucleotides match TRBD2. V was clipped by 2 bases and J by 2 bases; unmatched bases: 2. From germline, CDR1 is SGHNT and CDR2 YYREEE (reference sequence). The CDR3 is 17 amino acids. The CDR3 here is CASSFGLAGGNTGELFF. In nucleotides, the CDR3 is TGTGCCAGCAGCTTCGGACTAGCGGGAGGTAACACCGGGGAGCTGTTTTTT.

J is TRBJ1-2 and V is TRBV7-9; 10 bases are shared with TRBD1. Germline V gene data show CDR1 as SEHNR and CDR2 as FQNEAQ (reference sequence). The CDR3 is 15 amino acids. The trim removed 5 bases at V and 2 bases at J, leaving 5 bases unmatched. The DNA of the CDR3 is TGTGCCAGCAGCCGGGACAGGGGAATGAACTATGGCTACACCTTC. Protein sequence: CASSRDRGMNYGYTF.

The V gene is TRBV30, the J gene TRBJ1-5, with D possibly TRBD1 on 5 matching bases. Germline CDR1 GTSNPN, CDR2 SVGIG (reference sequence). Trimming cost V 3 bases and J 3 bases, with 15 bases left between them. The CDR3 extends over 15 amino acids. In nucleotides, the CDR3 is TGTGCCTGGAGGGACACACGGACCCCCAATCAGCCCCAGCATTTT. It is translated as CAWRDTRTPNQPQHF.

The rearrangement joins TRBV29-1 to TRBJ1-2; tentative D call: TRBD1 (5 bases). Trimming cost V 6 bases and J 4 bases, with 15 bases left between them. This CDR3 contains 13 residues. The germline CDR1 and CDR2 sequences are SQVTM and ANQGSEA. CDR3 in DNA: TGCAGCGTACAGGTTCCTAACTCCTATGGCTACACCTTC. It yields the protein CSVQVPNSYGYTF.

This clone was seen only once. The J gene is TRBJ1-3, the V gene TRBV10-3; D gene uncertain. V was shortened by 7 bases and J by 0 bases, with 13 bases between the two germline ends. The germline gives CDR1 ENHRY, CDR2 SYGVKD. The CDR3 has 15 amino acids. CDR3 in DNA: TGTGCCATCAAAGTTCCTCCGAGCTCTGGAAACACCATATATTTT. Protein: CAIKVPPSSGNTIYF.

The rearrangement links TRBV20-1 to TRBJ1-1, with D tentatively TRBD1 (5 bases). Trimming shortened V by 3 bases and J by 0 bases, and 14 bases separated the two germline ends. From germline, CDR1 is DFQATT and CDR2 SNEGSKA (reference sequence). CDR3 length equals 15 residues. The CDR3 DNA is TGCAGTGCTAGTATTTACAGGAGCCTGAACACTGAAGCTTTCTTT. Protein sequence: CSASIYRSLNTEAFF.

This clone has a single count. The chain couples TRBV11-2 to TRBJ2-2; unclear D gene. The CDR3 totals 15 residues. Germline V gives CDR1 SGHAT, CDR2 FQNNGV. V was clipped by 1 base and J by 3 bases, with 9 bases between them. The CDR3 nucleotides are TGTGCCAGCAGCTTAGGGTCTTCGGACACCGGGGAGCTGTTTTTT. It yields the protein CASSLGSSDTGELFF. The full variable domain, with the rest looked up from reference TRBV11-2 and TRBJ2-2, is EAGVAQSPRYKIIEKRQSVAFWCNPISGHATLYWYQQILGQGPKLLIQFQNNGVVDDSQLPKDRFSAERLKGVDSTLKIQPAKLEDSAVYLCASSLGSSDTGELFFGEGSRLTVL.

V and J are TRBV9 and TRBJ2-2; 9 bases agree with TRBD1. Germline CDR1 SGDLS, CDR2 YYNGEE. The CDR3 runs to 16 residues. V lost 5 bases and J lost 7; bases outside the gene matches: 12. The CDR3 loop is CASSFTWDRVGGELFF. As DNA, the CDR3 is TGTGCCAGCAGTTTTACATGGGACAGGGTAGGCGGGGAGCTGTTTTTT.

The rearrangement links TRBV5-1 to TRBJ2-2; TRBD2 aligns across 14 bases. Unmatched junction bases numbered 5, after V lost 4 bases and J lost 0 bases. The CDR3 is made up of 18 amino acids. Germline V CDR1 and CDR2: SGHRS, YFSETQ. CDR3 nucleotide sequence: TGCGCCAGCAGCCACCGGACTAGCGGGGGGTCGAACACCGGGGAGCTGTTTTTT. It translates to CASSHRTSGGSNTGELFF.

The rearrangement links TRBV9 to TRBJ2-3; 9 bases agree with TRBD2. Trimming cost V 0 bases and J 4 bases; bases outside gene matches: 12. Looked up from germline, CDR1 is SGDLS and CDR2 is YYNGEE. This CDR3 contains 18 residues. The CDR3 spells CASSVAAGRAGGADTQYF. The CDR3 bases are TGTGCCAGCAGCGTAGCGGCCGGGCGAGCGGGGGGTGCAGATACGCAGTATTTT.

The rearrangement links TRBV18 to TRBJ1-2; D unclear. CDR1 and CDR2 from the germline V gene are KGHSH and LQKENI. V was shortened by 1 base and J by 7 bases, with 19 bases between the two germline ends. The CDR3 spans 16 residues. The CDR3 sequence: CASSPLSQTTAGGYTF. The CDR3 DNA reads as TGTGCCAGCTCACCACTATCCCAAACAACCGCGGGTGGCTACACCTTC.

The rearrangement links TRBV2 to TRBJ2-5, with 8 bases identical to TRBD1. The CDR3 is 13 amino acids. CDR1 is SNHLY and CDR2 is FYNNEI in the germline V gene. The ends lost 7 bases at V and 4 bases at J; junction bases unmatched: 5. This chain's CDR3 is CASMRDRTETQYF. CDR3 nucleotides: TGTGCCAGCATGAGGGACAGGACAGAGACCCAGTACTTC.

The gene calls are TRBV19 and TRBJ1-2; D is possibly TRBD1 (6 bases). Germline V gives CDR1 LNHDA, CDR2 SQIVND (reference sequence). The CDR3 consists of 15 residues. V was shortened by 5 bases and J by 8 bases, with 21 bases between the two germline ends. For the CDR3, the DNA is TGTGCCAGTAGTCTACCTAATACAGGGAGAGTCGGCTACACCTTC. Residues: CASSLPNTGRVGYTF. Full variable domain (rest looked up from reference TRBV19 and TRBJ1-2): DGGITQSPKYLFRKEGQNVTLSCEQNLNHDAMYWYRQDPGQGLRLIYYSQIVNDFQKGDIAEGYSVSREKKESFPLTVTSAQKNPTAFYLCASSLPNTGRVGYTFGSGTRLTVV.

This clone came up a few times. V gene TRBV14 combines with J gene TRBJ2-5; TRBD1 is a possible D gene (7 bases). The CDR3 totals 15 residues. The germline V gene encodes CDR1 SGHDN and CDR2 FVKESK. Trimming left V 3 bases short and J 5 bases short, with 16 bases between. DNA for the CDR3: TGTGCCAGCAGCCAGGGGTCAGGGGGACTCGAGACCCAGTACTTC. Encoded protein: CASSQGSGGLETQYF. Together with reference TRBV14 and TRBJ2-5, the CDR3 gives the full variable domain: EAGVTQFPSHSVIEKGQTVTLRCDPISGHDNLYWYRRVMGKEIKFLLHFVKESKQDESGMPNNRFLAERTGGTYSTLKVQPAELEDSGVYFCASSQGSGGLETQYFGPGTRLLVL.

The chain employs TRBV19 and TRBJ1-2; D unresolved. The CDR3 is made up of 15 amino acids. With 8 bases removed from V and 1 base from J, the gap between germline ends came to 17 bases. CDR1 and CDR2 from the germline V gene are LNHDA and SQIVND (reference sequence). The CDR3 DNA is TGTGCCAGTGGGCTCGGGGAAGGGTATAACTATGGCTACACCTTC. This translates into CASGLGEGYNYGYTF.

The V gene is TRBV5-4, the J gene TRBJ1-1; 8 bases are a match to TRBD1. The germline CDR1 and CDR2 sequences are SGHNT and YYREEE (reference sequence). There are 15 residues in the CDR3. Germline trimming cut 6 bases from V and 1 base from J; bases unmatched to any gene: 8. The CDR3 DNA is TGTGCCAGCACCGGACAGGGCTTACCGAACACTGAAGCTTTCTTT. This codes for CASTGQGLPNTEAFF.

The gene calls are TRBV28 and TRBJ2-7; 8 bases map to TRBD1. V lost 1 base, J lost 3 bases, and 5 bases stayed unmatched. The V gene's germline CDR1 is MDHEN and CDR2 SYDVKM. The CDR3 spans 15 residues. CDR3 sequence: CASSLSGTGNYEQYF. CDR3 DNA sequence: TGTGCCAGCAGTTTATCCGGGACAGGTAACTACGAGCAGTACTTC.

The V call is TRBV6-5, the J call TRBJ1-5, with D perhaps matching TRBD1 (6 bases). V lost 1 base and J 1 base, leaving 11 bases between the germline ends. CDR3 length: 16 residues. Germline V gene lookup returns CDR1 MNHEY and CDR2 SVGAGI. CDR3 loop: CASSYWGTKSNQPQHF. DNA for the CDR3: TGTGCCAGCAGTTACTGGGGGACAAAGAGCAATCAGCCCCAGCATTTT.

The gene calls are TRBV6-6 and TRBJ2-2, with unresolved D. From germline, CDR1 is MNHNY and CDR2 SVGAGI (reference sequence). The CDR3 has 15 amino acids. V lost 2 bases and J lost 0, with 7 bases in between. The CDR3 nucleotides read TGTGCCAGCAGTTACGCACACCCGAACACCGGGGAGCTGTTTTTT. Its protein is CASSYAHPNTGELFF.

This sequence joins TRBV7-3 and TRBJ2-1; TRBD1 is a possible D gene (6 bases). This CDR3 is built from 14 residues. CDR1 is SGHTA, CDR2 FQGTGA, per germline. The germline V and J ends were trimmed by 5 bases and 0 bases, with 8 bases remaining between them. This chain's CDR3 is CASSPDSSYNEQFF. In DNA, the CDR3 is TGTGCCAGCAGCCCGGACAGCTCCTACAATGAGCAGTTCTTC.

The rearrangement joins TRBV10-3 to TRBJ1-2; D is unclear. V was trimmed by 0 bases and J by 4 bases, leaving 12 bases between them. This CDR3 comprises 15 residues. CDR1 ENHRY and CDR2 SYGVKD come from the germline V gene. CDR3 DNA: TGTGCCATCAGTGAGTCGACCGAGGGTGGCTATGGCTACACCTTC. Translated: CAISESTEGGYGYTF.

The chain is built from TRBV3-1 (or the pseudogene TRBV3-2) and TRBJ2-2; D is uncertain. This CDR3 has 13 amino acids. Germline-derived CDR1 and CDR2 are LGHDT and YNNKEL (reference sequence). The ends were cut back, 1 base at V and 6 bases at J, with 6 bases in the middle. In nucleotides, the CDR3 is TGTGCCAGCAGCCAAGTATCTGCCGGGGAGCTGTTTTTT. Amino acids: CASSQVSAGELFF.

This clone was observed once. V gene TRBV5-6 combines with J gene TRBJ1-2; a possible D gene is TRBD1 (6 bases). The V end lost 4 bases, the J end lost 2 bases, and 15 bases lay between the germline ends. Germline V lookup: CDR1 SGHDT, CDR2 YYEEEE. This CDR3 comprises 15 residues. CDR3 in amino acids: CASSPPTGWNYGYTF. In DNA, the CDR3 is TGTGCCAGCAGCCCTCCTACAGGGTGGAACTATGGCTACACCTTC. Full variable domain (outside the CDR3, taken from reference TRBV5-6 and TRBJ1-2): DAGVTQSPTHLIKTRGQQVTLRCSPKSGHDTVSWYQQALGQGPQFIFQYYEEEERQRGNFPDRFSGHQFPNYSSELNVNALLLGDSALYLCASSPPTGWNYGYTFGSGTRLTVV.

The chain uses TRBV11-2 and TRBJ2-3; D uncertain. This CDR3 is 13 amino acids long. With 4 bases removed from V and 5 bases from J, the gap between germline ends came to 10 bases. CDR1 and CDR2 (germline): SGHAT, FQNNGV. DNA of the CDR3: TGTGCCAGCAGCTCATCCGTCGGAGATACGCAGTATTTT. It encodes CASSSSVGDTQYF.

The chain couples TRBV12-5 to TRBJ2-1; TRBD2 agrees at 9 bases. The germline CDR1 and CDR2 sequences are LGHNT and FRNRAP. Trimming at V came to 5 bases and at J to 2 bases, leaving 4 bases not matched to a gene. The CDR3 is made up of 15 amino acids. The CDR3 nucleotides read TGTGCTAGTGGTCCCATAGCGGGGGCCTACAATGAGCAGTTCTTC. This codes for CASGPIAGAYNEQFF. The whole variable domain, filled in from reference TRBV12-5 and TRBJ2-1, reads DARVTQTPRHKVTEMGQEVTMRCQPILGHNTVFWYRQTMMQGLELLAYFRNRAPLDDSGMPKDRFSAEMPDATLATLKIQPSEPRDSAVYFCASGPIAGAYNEQFFGPGTRLTVL.

There are a few counts of this clone. This rearrangement joins TRBV6-2 or TRBV6-3 to TRBJ2-3; D is unresolved. The CDR3 is 13 residues long. Trimming shortened V by 5 bases and J by 1 base, and 7 bases separated the two germline ends. Germline values: CDR1 MNHEY, CDR2 SVGEGT. CDR3 DNA: TGTGCCAGCAGTACTGGGCGCACAGATACGCAGTATTTT. Translated, it gives CASSTGRTDTQYF.

The chain uses TRBV5-1 and TRBJ2-2, with a tentative D call TRBD2 (6 bases). The CDR3 extends over 13 amino acids. From germline, CDR1 is SGHRS and CDR2 YFSETQ. Trimming removed 2 bases at V and 5 bases at J, with 7 bases between. CDR3: CASSFGGTGELFF. Here the CDR3 DNA reads TGCGCCAGCAGCTTTGGAGGGACCGGGGAGCTGTTTTTT.

The V call is TRBV6-5, the J call TRBJ1-1; D uncertain. Trimming took 7 bases from V and 0 from J, leaving 9 bases between them. CDR3 length: 13 residues. Germline values: CDR1 MNHEY, CDR2 SVGAGI. The CDR3 reads CASTRRMNTEAFF. DNA for the CDR3: TGTGCCAGCACCCGCAGGATGAACACTGAAGCTTTCTTT.